This T cell receptor (beta chain) derives from a study of blood T cell repertoires in COVID-19. As processed by the authors: Nucleated cell counts were estimated from reference gene primer amplification. Some clones are missing from TCRdb's copy, which holds only in-frame ones; the method was immunoSEQ multiplex PCR. V and J calls and clone size are given by that table; D and trimming were obtained from the DNA. The sample holds over 450,000 clones; 75% to 90% are singletons and the top ten take around 0.95%. Seattle's cohort entered during active infection and was followed longitudinally. Germline V CDR1 and CDR2: LNHDA, SQIVND (reference sequence). CDR3 length equals 13 residues. Trimming removed 4 bases at V and 3 bases at J, with 9 bases between.

This rearrangement joins TRBV19 to TRBJ1-2; TRBD1 is a possible D gene (5 bases). This sequence was found in a man between 18 and 35 years old with COVID-19, enrolled during active disease. The source material was peripheral blood. The CDR3 protein is CASSKGVYYGYTF. In DNA form, the CDR3 reads TGTGCCAGTAGTAAAGGGGTATACTATGGCTACACCTTC.